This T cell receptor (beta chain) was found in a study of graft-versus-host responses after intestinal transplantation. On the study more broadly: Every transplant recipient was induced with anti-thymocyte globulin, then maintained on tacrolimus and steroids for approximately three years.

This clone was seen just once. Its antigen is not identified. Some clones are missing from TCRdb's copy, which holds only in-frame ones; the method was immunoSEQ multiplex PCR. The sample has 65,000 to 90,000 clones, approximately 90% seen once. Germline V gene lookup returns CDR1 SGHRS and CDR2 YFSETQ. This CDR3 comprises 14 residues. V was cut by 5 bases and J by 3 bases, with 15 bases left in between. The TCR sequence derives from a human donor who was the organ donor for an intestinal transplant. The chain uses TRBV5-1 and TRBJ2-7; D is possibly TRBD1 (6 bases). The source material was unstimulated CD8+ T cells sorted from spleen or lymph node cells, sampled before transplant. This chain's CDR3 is CASSTTGTNYEQYF. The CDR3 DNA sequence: TGCGCCAGCAGTACCACCGGGACAAACTACGAGCAGTACTTC.